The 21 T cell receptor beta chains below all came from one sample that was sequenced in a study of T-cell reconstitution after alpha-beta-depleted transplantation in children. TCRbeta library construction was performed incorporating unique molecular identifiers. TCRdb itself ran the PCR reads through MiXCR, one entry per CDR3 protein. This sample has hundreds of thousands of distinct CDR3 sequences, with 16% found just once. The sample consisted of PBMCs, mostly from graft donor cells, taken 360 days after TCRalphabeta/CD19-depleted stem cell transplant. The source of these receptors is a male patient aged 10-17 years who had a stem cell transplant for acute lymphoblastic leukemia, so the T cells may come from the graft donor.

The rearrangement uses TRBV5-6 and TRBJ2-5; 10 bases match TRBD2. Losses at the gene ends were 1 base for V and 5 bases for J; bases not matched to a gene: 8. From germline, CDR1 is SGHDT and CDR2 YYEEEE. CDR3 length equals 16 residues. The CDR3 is CASSLTSGNDLETQYF. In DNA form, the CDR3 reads TGTGCCAGCAGCTTGACTAGCGGGAACGACTTGGAGACCCAGTACTTC.

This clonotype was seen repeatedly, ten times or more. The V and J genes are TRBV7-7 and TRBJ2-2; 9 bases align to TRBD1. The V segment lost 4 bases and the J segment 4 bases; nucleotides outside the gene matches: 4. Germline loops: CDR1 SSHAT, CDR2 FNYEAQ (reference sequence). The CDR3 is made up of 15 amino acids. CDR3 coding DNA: TGTGCCAGCAGCTCCGGACAGGGGAGCACCGGGGAGCTGTTTTTT. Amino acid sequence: CASSSGQGSTGELFF.

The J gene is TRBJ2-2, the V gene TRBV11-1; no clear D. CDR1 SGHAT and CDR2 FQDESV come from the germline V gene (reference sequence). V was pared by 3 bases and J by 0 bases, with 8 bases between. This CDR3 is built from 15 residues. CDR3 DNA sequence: TGTGCCAGCAGCTTGAGAGCGACGAACACCGGGGAGCTGTTTTTT. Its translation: CASSLRATNTGELFF. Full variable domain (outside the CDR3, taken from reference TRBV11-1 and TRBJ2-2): EAEVAQSPRYKITEKSQAVAFWCDPISGHATLYWYRQILGQGPELLVQFQDESVVDDSQLPKDRFSAERLKGVDSTLKIQPAELGDSAMYLCASSLRATNTGELFFGEGSRLTVL.

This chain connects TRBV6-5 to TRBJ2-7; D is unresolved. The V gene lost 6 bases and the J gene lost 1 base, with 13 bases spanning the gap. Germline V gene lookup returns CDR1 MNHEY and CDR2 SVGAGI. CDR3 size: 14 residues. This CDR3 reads CASSVGTLSYEQYF. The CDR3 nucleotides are TGTGCCAGCAGCGTCGGCACACTATCCTACGAGCAGTACTTC.

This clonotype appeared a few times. The CDR3 region is CASSALSTSYEQYF. The CDR3 DNA sequence: TGCGCCAGCAGCGCTCTATCAACTTCCTACGAGCAGTACTTC. This sequence joins TRBV5-1 and TRBJ2-7, with unresolved D. Germline V gene sequence: CDR1 SGHRS, CDR2 YFSETQ. CDR3 size: 14 residues. V was clipped by 4 bases and J by 1 base, with 12 bases between them. Looking up the rest from reference TRBV5-1 and TRBJ2-7 gives the full variable domain: KAGVTQTPRYLIKTRGQQVTLSCSPISGHRSVSWYQQTPGQGLQFLFEYFSETQRNKGNFPGRFSGRQFSNSRSEMNVSTLELGDSALYLCASSALSTSYEQYFGPGTRLTVT.

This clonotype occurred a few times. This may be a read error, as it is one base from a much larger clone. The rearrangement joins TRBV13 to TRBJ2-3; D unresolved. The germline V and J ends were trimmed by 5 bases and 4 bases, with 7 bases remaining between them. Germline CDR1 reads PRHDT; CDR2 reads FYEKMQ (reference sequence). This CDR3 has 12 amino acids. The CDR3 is CASSRFADTQYF. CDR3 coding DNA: TGTGCCAGCAGCCGCTTCGCAGATACGCAGTATTTT.

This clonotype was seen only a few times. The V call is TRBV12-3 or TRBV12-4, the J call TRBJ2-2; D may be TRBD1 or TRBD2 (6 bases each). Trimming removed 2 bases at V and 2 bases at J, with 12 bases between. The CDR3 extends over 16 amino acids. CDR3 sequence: CASSLRGAPNTGELFF. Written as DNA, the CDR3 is TGTGCCAGCAGTTTAAGGGGGGCGCCAAACACCGGGGAGCTGTTTTTT.

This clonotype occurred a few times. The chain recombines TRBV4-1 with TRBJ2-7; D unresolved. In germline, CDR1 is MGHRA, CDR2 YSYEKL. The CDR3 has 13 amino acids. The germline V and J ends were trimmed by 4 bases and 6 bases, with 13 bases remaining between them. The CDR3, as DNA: TGCGCCAGCAGCCCCGACGGGCTCGGCGAGCAGTACTTC. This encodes CASSPDGLGEQYF.

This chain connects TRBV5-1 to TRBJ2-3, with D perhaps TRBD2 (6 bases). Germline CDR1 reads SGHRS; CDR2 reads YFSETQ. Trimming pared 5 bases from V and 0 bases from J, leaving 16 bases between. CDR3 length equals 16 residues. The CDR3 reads CASRRMSGFSTDTQYF. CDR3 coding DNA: TGCGCCAGCAGGCGAATGAGCGGGTTTAGCACAGATACGCAGTATTTT. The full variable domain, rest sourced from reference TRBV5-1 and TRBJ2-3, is KAGVTQTPRYLIKTRGQQVTLSCSPISGHRSVSWYQQTPGQGLQFLFEYFSETQRNKGNFPGRFSGRQFSNSRSEMNVSTLELGDSALYLCASRRMSGFSTDTQYFGPGTRLTVL.

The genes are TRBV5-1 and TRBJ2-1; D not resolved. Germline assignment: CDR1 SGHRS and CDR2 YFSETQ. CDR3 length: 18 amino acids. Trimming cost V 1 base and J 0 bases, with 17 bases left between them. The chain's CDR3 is CASSLLWGTAGSYNEQFF. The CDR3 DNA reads TGCGCCAGCAGCTTGTTATGGGGAACGGCCGGCTCCTACAATGAGCAGTTCTTC.

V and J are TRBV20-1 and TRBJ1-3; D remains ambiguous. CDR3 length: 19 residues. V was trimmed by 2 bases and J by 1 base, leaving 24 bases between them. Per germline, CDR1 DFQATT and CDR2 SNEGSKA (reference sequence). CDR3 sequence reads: CSARRRVSGPPPSGNTIYF. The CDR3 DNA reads TGCAGTGCTAGAAGACGAGTGTCGGGCCCCCCACCTTCTGGAAACACCATATATTTT.

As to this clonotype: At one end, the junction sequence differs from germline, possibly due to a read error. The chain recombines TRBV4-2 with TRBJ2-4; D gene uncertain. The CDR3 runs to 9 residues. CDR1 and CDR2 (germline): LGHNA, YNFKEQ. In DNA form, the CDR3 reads TGTGCCAGCAGCCAAGGTCCGAACTTC. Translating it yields CASSQGPNF.

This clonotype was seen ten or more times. The CDR3 reads CASSPLGDPSYNEQFF. The CDR3 coding sequence is TGTGCCAGCAGCCCATTGGGGGACCCCTCCTACAATGAGCAGTTCTTC. The chain uses TRBV5-4 and TRBJ2-1; D is tentatively TRBD1 or TRBD2 (5 bases each). CDR3 size: 16 residues. CDR1 and CDR2 from the germline V gene are SGHNT and YYREEE (reference sequence). Trimming cost V 4 bases and J 0 bases, with 14 bases left between them.

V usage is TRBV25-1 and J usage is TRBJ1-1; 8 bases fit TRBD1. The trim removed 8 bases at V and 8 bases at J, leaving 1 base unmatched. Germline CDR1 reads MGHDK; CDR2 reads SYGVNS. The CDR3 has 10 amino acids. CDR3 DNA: TGTGCCAGCCAGGGGGCGGAAGCTTTCTTT. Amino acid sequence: CASQGAEAFF.

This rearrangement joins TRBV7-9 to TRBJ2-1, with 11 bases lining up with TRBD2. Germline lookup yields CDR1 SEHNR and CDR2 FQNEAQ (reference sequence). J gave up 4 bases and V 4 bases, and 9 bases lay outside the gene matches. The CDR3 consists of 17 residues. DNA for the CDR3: TGTGCCAGCAGCTCCACTGACGGGACTAGCGGATACAATGAGCAGTTCTTC. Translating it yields CASSSTDGTSGYNEQFF.

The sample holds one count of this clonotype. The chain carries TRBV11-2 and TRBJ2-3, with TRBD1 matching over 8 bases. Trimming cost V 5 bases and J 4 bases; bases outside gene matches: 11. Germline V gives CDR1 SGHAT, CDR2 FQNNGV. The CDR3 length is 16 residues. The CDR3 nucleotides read TGTGCCAGCAGCCAACTAAAAAGGACAGGGCCAGATACGCAGTATTTT. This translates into CASSQLKRTGPDTQYF.

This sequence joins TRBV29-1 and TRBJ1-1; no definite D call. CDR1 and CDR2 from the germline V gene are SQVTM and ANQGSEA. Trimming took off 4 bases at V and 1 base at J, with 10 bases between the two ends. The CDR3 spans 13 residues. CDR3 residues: CSVAPNRNTEAFF. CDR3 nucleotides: TGCAGCGTTGCCCCCAACCGGAACACTGAAGCTTTCTTT.

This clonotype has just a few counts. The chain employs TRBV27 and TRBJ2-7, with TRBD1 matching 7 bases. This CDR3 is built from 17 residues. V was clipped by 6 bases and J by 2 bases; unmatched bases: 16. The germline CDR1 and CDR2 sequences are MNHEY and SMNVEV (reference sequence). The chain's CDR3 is CASRSPFPGTETYEQYF. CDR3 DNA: TGTGCCAGCAGATCCCCTTTCCCCGGGACAGAAACCTACGAGCAGTACTTC.

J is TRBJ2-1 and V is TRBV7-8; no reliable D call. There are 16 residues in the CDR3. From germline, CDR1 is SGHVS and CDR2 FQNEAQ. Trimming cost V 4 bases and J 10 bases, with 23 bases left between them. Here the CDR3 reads CASSSPTRLTADEQFF. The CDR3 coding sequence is TGTGCCAGCAGCTCACCTACTCGACTCACAGCCGACGAGCAGTTCTTC.

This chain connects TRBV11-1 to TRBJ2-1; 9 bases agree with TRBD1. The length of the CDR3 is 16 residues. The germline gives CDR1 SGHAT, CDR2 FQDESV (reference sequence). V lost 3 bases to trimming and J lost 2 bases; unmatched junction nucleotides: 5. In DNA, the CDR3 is TGTGCCAGCAGCTTTCGACAGGGGGTCACCTACAATGAGCAGTTCTTC. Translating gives CASSFRQGVTYNEQFF.

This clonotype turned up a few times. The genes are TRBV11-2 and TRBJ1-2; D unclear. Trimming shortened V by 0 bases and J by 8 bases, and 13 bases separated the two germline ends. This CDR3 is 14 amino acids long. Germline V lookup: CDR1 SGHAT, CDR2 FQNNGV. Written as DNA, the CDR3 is TGTGCCAGCAGCTTAGACGAGGTCGGGTCCGGCTACACCTTC. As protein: CASSLDEVGSGYTF.